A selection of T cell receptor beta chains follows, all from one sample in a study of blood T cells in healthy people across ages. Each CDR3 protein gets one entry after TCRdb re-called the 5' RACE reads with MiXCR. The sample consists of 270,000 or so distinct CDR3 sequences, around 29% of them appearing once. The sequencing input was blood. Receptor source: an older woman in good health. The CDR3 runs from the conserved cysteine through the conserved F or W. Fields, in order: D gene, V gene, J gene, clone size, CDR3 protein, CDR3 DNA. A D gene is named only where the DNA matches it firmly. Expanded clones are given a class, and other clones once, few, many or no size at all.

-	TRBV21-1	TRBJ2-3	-	CASSKGERARDTQYF	TGTGCCAGCAGCAAAGGCGAGCGGGCGAGAGATACGCAGTATTTT
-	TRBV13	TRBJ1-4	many	CASSQTGQPNEKLFF	TGTGCCAGCAGCCAGACCGGACAGCCAAATGAAAAACTGTTTTTT
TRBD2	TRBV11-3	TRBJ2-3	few	CASSLGGLAGADTQYF	TGTGCCAGCAGCTTAGGGGGACTAGCGGGAGCAGATACGCAGTATTTT
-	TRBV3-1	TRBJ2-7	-	CASSQLGDREQYF	TGTGCCAGCAGCCAACTCGGAGATCGCGAGCAGTACTTC
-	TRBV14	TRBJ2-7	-	CASSTLTYDEQYF	TGTGCCAGCAGCACGCTAACGTACGACGAGCAGTACTTC
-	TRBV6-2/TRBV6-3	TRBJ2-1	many	CASSYYRGRQFF	TGTGCCAGCAGTTACTACCGGGGGCGGCAGTTCTTC
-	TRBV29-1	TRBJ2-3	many	CSVEGGTDTQYF	TGCAGCGTTGAGGGCGGAACAGATACGCAGTATTTT
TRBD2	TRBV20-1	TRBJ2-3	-	CSAPGLATDTQYF	TGCAGTGCCCCGGGACTAGCGACAGATACGCAGTATTTT
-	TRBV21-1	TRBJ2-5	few	CASSKMGDRDQETQYF	TGTGCCAGCAGCAAGATGGGGGACAGGGATCAAGAGACCCAGTACTTC
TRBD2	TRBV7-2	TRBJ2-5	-	CASSTRTLLAGETQYF	TGTGCCAGCAGCACCCGAACCCTACTAGCGGGAGAGACCCAGTACTTC
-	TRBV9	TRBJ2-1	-	CASSVEGSNNEQFF	TGTGCCAGCAGCGTAGAGGGCTCTAACAATGAGCAGTTCTTC
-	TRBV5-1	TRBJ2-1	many	CASSPLATYNEQFF	TGCGCCAGCAGCCCGCTAGCGACCTACAATGAGCAGTTCTTC
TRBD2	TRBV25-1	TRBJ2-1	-	CASSWAGVERNEQFF	TGTGCCAGCAGTTGGGCGGGGGTAGAGCGCAATGAGCAGTTCTTC
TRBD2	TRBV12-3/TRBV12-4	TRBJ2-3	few	CASGLAGGGADTQYF	TGTGCCAGCGGATTAGCGGGAGGGGGGGCAGATACGCAGTATTTT
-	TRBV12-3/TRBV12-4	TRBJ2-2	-	CASSTGNTGELFF	TGTGCCAGCAGCACCGGGAACACCGGGGAGCTGTTTTTT
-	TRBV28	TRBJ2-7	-	CASIDRDTPYEQYF	TGTGCCAGCATTGACCGGGACACCCCCTACGAGCAGTACTTC
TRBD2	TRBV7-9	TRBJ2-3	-	CASSLGSLAGGLVLTDTQYF	TGTGCCAGCAGCTTAGGATCACTAGCGGGAGGGCTCGTGCTGACAGATACGCAGTATTTT
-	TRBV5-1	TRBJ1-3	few	CASSARGDSGNTIYF	TGCGCCAGCAGCGCCCGAGGGGACTCTGGAAACACCATATATTTT
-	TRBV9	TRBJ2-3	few	CASSTREISTDTQYF	TGTGCCAGCAGCACGAGGGAAATAAGCACAGATACGCAGTATTTT
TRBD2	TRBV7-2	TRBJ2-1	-	CASSSTSGSWDEQFF	TGTGCCAGCAGCTCGACTAGCGGGAGTTGGGATGAGCAGTTCTTC
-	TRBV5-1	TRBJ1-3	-	CASSPGEGNTIYF	TGCGCCAGCAGCCCTGGGGAAGGAAACACCATATATTTT
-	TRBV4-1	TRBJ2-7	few	CASSPLESSYEQYF	TGCGCCAGCAGCCCCCTAGAATCGTCCTACGAGCAGTACTTC
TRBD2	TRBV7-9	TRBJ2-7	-	CATYTRELAGAEQYF	TGTGCCACCTATACTAGGGAACTAGCGGGAGCCGAGCAGTACTTC